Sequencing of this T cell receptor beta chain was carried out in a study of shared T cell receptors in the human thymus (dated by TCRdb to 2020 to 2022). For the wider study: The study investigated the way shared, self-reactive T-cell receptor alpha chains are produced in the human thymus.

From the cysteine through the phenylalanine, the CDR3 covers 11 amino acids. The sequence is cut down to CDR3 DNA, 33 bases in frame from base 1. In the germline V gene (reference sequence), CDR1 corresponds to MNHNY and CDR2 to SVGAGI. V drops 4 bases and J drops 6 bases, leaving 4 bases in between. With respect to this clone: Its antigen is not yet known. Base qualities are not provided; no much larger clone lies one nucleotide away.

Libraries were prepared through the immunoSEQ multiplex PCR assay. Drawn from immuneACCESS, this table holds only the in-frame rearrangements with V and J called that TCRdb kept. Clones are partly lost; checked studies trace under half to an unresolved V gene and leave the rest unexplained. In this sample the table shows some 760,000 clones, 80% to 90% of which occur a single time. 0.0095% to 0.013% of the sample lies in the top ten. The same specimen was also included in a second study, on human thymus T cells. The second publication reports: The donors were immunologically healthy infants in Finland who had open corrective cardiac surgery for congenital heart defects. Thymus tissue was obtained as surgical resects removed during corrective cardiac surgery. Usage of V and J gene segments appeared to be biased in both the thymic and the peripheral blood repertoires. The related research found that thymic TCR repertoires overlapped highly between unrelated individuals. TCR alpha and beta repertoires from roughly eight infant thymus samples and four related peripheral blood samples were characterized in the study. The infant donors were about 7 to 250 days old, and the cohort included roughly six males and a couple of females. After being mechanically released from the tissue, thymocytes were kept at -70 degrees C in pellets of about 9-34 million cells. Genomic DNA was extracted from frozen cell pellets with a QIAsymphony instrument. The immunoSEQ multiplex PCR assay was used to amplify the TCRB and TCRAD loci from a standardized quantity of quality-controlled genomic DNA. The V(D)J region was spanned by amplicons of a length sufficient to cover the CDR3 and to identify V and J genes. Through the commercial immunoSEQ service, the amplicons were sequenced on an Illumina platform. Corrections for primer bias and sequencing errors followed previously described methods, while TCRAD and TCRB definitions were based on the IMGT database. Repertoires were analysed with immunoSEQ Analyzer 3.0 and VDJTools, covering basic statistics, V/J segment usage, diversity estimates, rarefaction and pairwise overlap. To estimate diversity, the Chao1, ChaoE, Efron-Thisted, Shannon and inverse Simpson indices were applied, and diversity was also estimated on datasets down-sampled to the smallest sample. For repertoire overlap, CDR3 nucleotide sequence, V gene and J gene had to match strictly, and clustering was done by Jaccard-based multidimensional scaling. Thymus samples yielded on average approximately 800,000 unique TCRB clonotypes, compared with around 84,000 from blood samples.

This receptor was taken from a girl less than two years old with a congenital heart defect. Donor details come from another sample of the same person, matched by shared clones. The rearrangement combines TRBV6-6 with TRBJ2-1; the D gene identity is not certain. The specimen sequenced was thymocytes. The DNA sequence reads TGTGCCAGCAGTTTATCCAATGAGCAGTTCTTC. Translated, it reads CASSLSNEQFF.